This is a list of T cell receptor beta chains from one sample in a study of beta chain features in type 1 diabetes. This table comes from immunoSEQ multiplex PCR, and its TCRdb copy is limited to in-frame clones, with some not included. This sample yields hundreds of thousands of clones, of which about an eighth are seen a single time; 0.03% to 0.045% belongs to the top ten. The sequenced material came from naive CD4+ T cells from blood. These receptors were obtained from a man between 18 and 29 years old with type 1 diabetes. CDR3s include the opening cysteine and the closing phenylalanine or tryptophan. The D gene is left open where the match is weak. Not all rows give a size; the values are once, few, many and, for expanded clones, a class.

cdr3_nt,cdr3_aa,j_call,v_call,clone_size,d_call
TGCGCCAGCAGCGCGACAGGGTATGACGAGACCCAGTACTTC,CASSATGYDETQYF,TRBJ2-5,TRBV4-1,few,TRBD1
TGCAGCGTTGAGCGTCTATGGTGGGGACAGGGGACTAACTATGGCTACACCTTC,CSVERLWWGQGTNYGYTF,TRBJ1-2,TRBV29-1,few,TRBD1
TGTGCCATCAGGAAAACAGGGGGGACCTACGAGCAGTACTTC,CAIRKTGGTYEQYF,TRBJ2-7,TRBV10-3,NA,TRBD1
TGTGCCAGCAGCGCAAGGGGGGGCCCCAATGAGCAGTTCTTC,CASSARGGPNEQFF,TRBJ2-1,TRBV9,NA,NA
TGCAGCGTTGAAGGGCGGGAGGCCAGCACAGATACGCAGTATTTT,CSVEGREASTDTQYF,TRBJ2-3,TRBV29-1,NA,TRBD2
TGTGCCAGCAGCCAACACTCCGGGGGGCTAGGATACGAGCAGTACTTC,CASSQHSGGLGYEQYF,TRBJ2-7,TRBV14,NA,NA
TGTGCCAGCAGCCCCCCCAGGGGAAGGGGGGAGCTGTTTTTT,CASSPPRGRGELFF,TRBJ2-2,TRBV7-3,few,NA
TGTGCCAGCAGCCAGTACAGGGATGGCTACACCTTC,CASSQYRDGYTF,TRBJ1-2,TRBV4-2,NA,NA
TGTGCCAGCAGCCAAGATTCCCGTGTGGGTGAGCAGTTCTTC,CASSQDSRVGEQFF,TRBJ2-1,TRBV7-3,NA,NA
TGTGCCAGCAGCAGCGGGGGGGCCTTAGCAGATACGCAGTATTTT,CASSSGGALADTQYF,TRBJ2-3,TRBV7-2,few,TRBD2
TGTGCCAGCAGTTCCCATGGACTAGCGGGAGGGACCTACAATGAGCAGTTCTTC,CASSSHGLAGGTYNEQFF,TRBJ2-1,TRBV27,few,TRBD2
TGCGCCAGCAGCCGGACTATCCAAGAGACCCAGTACTTC,CASSRTIQETQYF,TRBJ2-5,TRBV5-1,NA,NA
TGTGCCAGCTCACCGGGACTAGCGGGAGTTGGCACAGATACGCAGTATTTT,CASSPGLAGVGTDTQYF,TRBJ2-3,TRBV18,few,TRBD2
TGTGCCTCAAGAGCCAGCAATCAGCCCCAGCATTTT,CASRASNQPQHF,TRBJ1-5,TRBV30,NA,NA
TGTGCCAGCACAACCCTATACGTCCGGACTAGCGGGACGTACAATGAGCAGTTCTTC,CASTTLYVRTSGTYNEQFF,TRBJ2-1,TRBV13,NA,TRBD2
TGTGCCAGCAGCTTGTCCGGAGACTATGGCTACACCTTC,CASSLSGDYGYTF,TRBJ1-2,TRBV7-9,NA,NA
TGTGCCTGGGACAGACACAACACTGAAGCTTTCTTT,CAWDRHNTEAFF,TRBJ1-1,TRBV30,NA,NA
TGTGCCAGCAGCGGCGACAGGGGCTATGGCTACACCTTC,CASSGDRGYGYTF,TRBJ1-2,TRBV9,NA,TRBD1
TGTGCCAGCTCCGCAGCGGTCCCCCGGGTCGCTGAGCAGTTCTTC,CASSAAVPRVAEQFF,TRBJ2-1,TRBV18,NA,NA
TGTGCCAGCGGCCATGAGGGCGGCAATCAGCCCCAGCATTTT,CASGHEGGNQPQHF,TRBJ1-5,TRBV4-2,NA,NA
TGTGCCAGCAGTGAGTCTAGCGGGGGAGGAGAGACCCAGTACTTC,CASSESSGGGETQYF,TRBJ2-5,TRBV2,NA,TRBD2
TGTGCCTGGTCGACATTAGGCTCCTACAATGAGCAGTTCTTC,CAWSTLGSYNEQFF,TRBJ2-1,TRBV30,NA,NA
TGTGCCAGCAGCTCCGGGACAGGGGGCACCTTC,CASSSGTGGTF,TRBJ1-2,TRBV5-6,NA,TRBD1
TGTGCCAGCAGCTTAGCAGCGGGGGGAAACAATGAGCAGTTCTTC,CASSLAAGGNNEQFF,TRBJ2-1,TRBV7-2,few,TRBD2
TGCGCCAGCAGCTTGGGCTCGGGAGGGACCTACGAGCAGTACTTC,CASSLGSGGTYEQYF,TRBJ2-7,TRBV5-1,few,TRBD2
TGTGCCAGCAGATCTCACACAGGGGCCTGGGATGAGACCCAGTACTTC,CASRSHTGAWDETQYF,TRBJ2-5,TRBV7-2,few,TRBD1
TGCGCCAGCAGCTACGGGACTAGGGGGCACACAGATACGCAGTATTTT,CASSYGTRGHTDTQYF,TRBJ2-3,TRBV4-3,few,NA
TGTGCCATCAGTGAAGCTCGGTCGGGCACAGATACGCAGTATTTT,CAISEARSGTDTQYF,TRBJ2-3,TRBV10-3,NA,NA
TGTGCCATCAGTGGTGACCAATCTCCTTTCAACGTCCTGACTTTC,CAISGDQSPFNVLTF,TRBJ2-6,TRBV10-3,few,NA
TGTGCCACCAGCGGCCCAGTGCAGCGGGCTACCTACGAGCAGTACTTC,CATSGPVQRATYEQYF,TRBJ2-7,TRBV15,NA,NA
TGTGCCTGGAGTGTACGGACAGGGAGTGAAAAACTGTTTTTT,CAWSVRTGSEKLFF,TRBJ1-4,TRBV30,few,TRBD1
TGTGCCAGCAGCACCCAAGCAGGGGGCTTGAACGGGGAGCTGTTTTTT,CASSTQAGGLNGELFF,TRBJ2-2,TRBV5-6,few,TRBD1
TGTGCCAGCAGCGTAGGGACCCTTTACAATGAGCAGTTCTTC,CASSVGTLYNEQFF,TRBJ2-1,TRBV9,few,NA
TGTGCCATCCCCGGGACAGGGGCGACTAGCACAGATACGCAGTATTTT,CAIPGTGATSTDTQYF,TRBJ2-3,TRBV7-2,few,TRBD1
TGTGCCAGCTCAACCGGGACGTTCTCCTACGAGCAGTACTTC,CASSTGTFSYEQYF,TRBJ2-7,TRBV18,NA,NA
TGTGCCAGCAGCTTGGGCCGGCCAGGCCTTGAAAAACTGTTTTTT,CASSLGRPGLEKLFF,TRBJ1-4,TRBV7-2,few,NA
TGTGCCAGCAGCCAAGGGAGACTCAGACCAGATACGCAGTATTTT,CASSQGRLRPDTQYF,TRBJ2-3,TRBV4-2,few,NA
TGCAGCGTTGAATTGCCAGGGGCCTCCTACGAGCAGTACTTC,CSVELPGASYEQYF,TRBJ2-7,TRBV29-1,NA,NA